The following is a TCR beta chain sequence with its context. In germline, CDR1 is SGDLS, CDR2 YYNGEE. Trimming took 4 bases from V and 15 from J; bases not matched to a gene: 23. The CDR3 is 18 residues long. This entry belongs to a study of control samples from healthy donors and cancer patients. Produced via immunoSEQ multiplex PCR; TCRdb's table is partial and in-frame only. The sample yields about 170,000 clones, under 95% seen once. The sequence was collected from a woman between 18 and 29 years old in good health. V and J are TRBV9 and TRBJ2-1, with 12 positions matching TRBD2. Sequencing was performed on blood. As DNA, the CDR3 is TGTGCCAGCAGCCCAGATGGGAGTAGGGGGACTAGCGGGTTCGTGCGGTTCTTC. Amino acid sequence: CASSPDGSRGTSGFVRFF.